This TCR beta chain was obtained from a study of blood T cell repertoires in COVID-19 (dated by TCRdb to about 2020). For the study in its entirety: Collaborator samples came from the United States, Italy and Spain and covered acute and convalescent phases of COVID-19. The repertoires were released in a freely available public database meant as a resource for research on the immune response to SARS-CoV-2. Sample metadata almost always included a de-identified subject ID, COVID-19 status, age in years and sex. The dataset comprised deeply sampled blood TCRbeta repertoires from subjects exposed to, actively infected with, or recovered from COVID-19. The prospective study material was composed of cDNA or gDNA derived from T cells, B-cell-depleted T cells, or PBMCs. Samples were obtained from the ongoing ImmuneRACE study (first 160 participants) and from over a thousand subjects provided by 6 global collaborators. Where HLA class I and class II types were available, the types were taken from metadata supplied by the sample provider, not from assay-based typing. General findings and caveats noted by the study authors: How much clinical and demographic metadata was included differed by source and by participant, and the metadata was provided uncurated.

Regarding this clone: Its recognized antigen is unknown. The record has no base qualities; no much larger clone is one base away.

V loses 1 base of germline sequence and J loses 4 bases, and the interval between the two ends is 10 bases. CDR1 and CDR2, per the germline V gene, are MDHEN and SYDVKM. Counted from cysteine to phenylalanine, this CDR3 has 14 amino acids. Only the CDR3 part of the read is kept: 42 bases, read in frame from the first base. The immunoSEQ Assay, a bias-controlled multiplex PCR, was used to amplify TCRbeta CDR3 regions from genomic DNA. For the original study's pipeline: Nucleated cell counts per sample were estimated from amplification of reference gene primers within the assay. Sequence reads were collapsed and filtered to measure the absolute abundance of every unique TCRbeta CDR3 rearrangement. Productive Simpson clonality was computed per sample as the square root of Simpson's diversity index over productive rearrangements. TCRdb limited this immuneACCESS table to in-frame rearrangements with V and J called. A share of clones is missing; checked studies link under half to unresolved V genes, and the rest is unexplained. V and J calls and clone size follow that table, whereas D and trimming were derived from the DNA. Counted in this sample were a few hundred thousand clones; around 90% of them appeared once. Of the sample, around 4.6% falls within the top ten clones.

Participants in the prospective study were enrolled through a virtual design, were aged roughly 18 to 95 years, and lived in 20 to 30 United States geographic areas. In the prospective study, participants were assigned to cohorts based on the clinical history participants reported in a screening survey and a study questionnaire. For ImmuneRACE Cohort 3, a participant was defined as recovered based on two consecutive negative NP/OP PCR tests, clearance by a healthcare professional, or resolution of symptoms. In the prospective study, mobile phlebotomists collected whole blood, serum and a nasopharyngeal or oropharyngeal swab from each participant. Additional blood draws and questionnaires over an approximately 2-month period could optionally be provided by prospective study participants. Prospective study blood samples were shipped either frozen or at room temperature before DNA extraction.

The sample comprised PBMCs or T cells enriched from blood (not recorded which). The receptor was isolated from a man aged 25 to 40 who had recovered from COVID-19. Recombination joined TRBV28 with TRBJ2-5; the D region possibly corresponds to TRBD2 (7 bases align). The CDR3 reads CASSLYREGETQYF. The sequenced DNA: TGTGCCAGCAGTTTATACAGGGAGGGAGAGACCCAGTACTTC.